The rows below give T cell receptor beta chains drawn from one sample of a study of response to subunit inactivated influenza vaccine. In TCRdb, the RT-PCR reads were re-called with MiXCR into one record per CDR3 protein. The table shows a few hundred thousand distinct CDR3 sequences, with 10% to 11% occurring only once. Here the sequenced sample was PBMCs from blood, taken roughly 47 days after vaccination. These receptors all stem from a man between 45 and 60 years old who received an inactivated influenza vaccine. Each CDR3 is given with its conserved first and last residue. A D gene is named only where the DNA matches it firmly. Expanded clones get a size class; other rows say once, few or many, or leave the size out.

j_call: TRBJ2-1
clone_size: .
cdr3_length: 12
v_call: TRBV2
d_call: .
cdr3_aa: CAGGLEVDEQFF
cdr3_nt: TGTGCTGGGGGTCTTGAGGTCGATGAGCAGTTCTTC

j_call: TRBJ2-2
clone_size: few
cdr3_length: 14
v_call: TRBV14
d_call: TRBD1
cdr3_aa: CASSQNRGTGELFF
cdr3_nt: TGTGCCAGCAGCCAGAACAGGGGGACCGGGGAGCTGTTTTTT

j_call: TRBJ2-7
clone_size: many
cdr3_length: 13
v_call: TRBV12-3/TRBV12-4
d_call: TRBD2
cdr3_aa: CASRKAGGYEQYF
cdr3_nt: TGTGCCAGCAGAAAAGCGGGGGGCTACGAGCAGTACTTC

j_call: TRBJ2-2
clone_size: .
cdr3_length: 17
v_call: TRBV5-1
d_call: .
cdr3_aa: CASSLATGLSDTGELFF
cdr3_nt: TGCGCCAGCAGCTTGGCCACGGGACTCTCGGACACCGGGGAGCTGTTTTTT

j_call: TRBJ2-7
clone_size: many
cdr3_length: 14
v_call: TRBV10-3
d_call: .
cdr3_aa: CAIRSASDSYEQYF
cdr3_nt: TGTGCCATCAGGAGCGCTAGCGACTCCTACGAGCAGTACTTC

j_call: TRBJ1-6
clone_size: .
cdr3_length: 12
v_call: TRBV6-5
d_call: .
cdr3_aa: CASRVGQTPLHF
cdr3_nt: TGTGCCAGCAGAGTTGGACAGACACCCCTCCACTTT

j_call: TRBJ2-7
clone_size: .
cdr3_length: 16
v_call: TRBV10-3
d_call: TRBD1
cdr3_aa: CAISERTGTGVYEQYF
cdr3_nt: TGTGCCATCAGTGAGCGGACCGGGACAGGGGTCTACGAGCAGTACTTC

j_call: TRBJ1-6
clone_size: many
cdr3_length: 14
v_call: TRBV25-1
d_call: TRBD1
cdr3_aa: CASSGGQGSSPLHF
cdr3_nt: TGTGCCAGCAGTGGGGGACAGGGAAGCTCACCCCTCCACTTT

j_call: TRBJ1-2
clone_size: few
cdr3_length: 14
v_call: TRBV5-1
d_call: .
cdr3_aa: CASSLGEWRYGYTF
cdr3_nt: TGCGCCAGCAGCTTGGGAGAGTGGCGCTATGGCTACACCTTC

j_call: TRBJ1-4
clone_size: .
cdr3_length: 14
v_call: TRBV12-3/TRBV12-4
d_call: .
cdr3_aa: CASSWGHELEKLFF
cdr3_nt: TGTGCCAGCAGCTGGGGCCACGAGTTGGAAAAACTGTTTTTT

j_call: TRBJ2-3
clone_size: .
cdr3_length: 21
v_call: TRBV7-3
d_call: TRBD2
cdr3_aa: CASSLTLALAGGPFGTDTQYF
cdr3_nt: TGTGCCAGCAGCTTAACTCTTGCACTAGCGGGGGGGCCATTCGGCACAGATACGCAGTATTTT

j_call: TRBJ1-3
clone_size: many
cdr3_length: 16
v_call: TRBV6-1
d_call: .
cdr3_aa: CASRRRGAYSGNTIYF
cdr3_nt: TGTGCCAGCCGCCGGCGAGGGGCGTACTCTGGAAACACCATATATTTT

j_call: TRBJ2-2
clone_size: few
cdr3_length: 14
v_call: TRBV10-3
d_call: .
cdr3_aa: CAISESILTGELFF
cdr3_nt: TGTGCCATCAGTGAGTCGATTCTCACCGGGGAGCTGTTTTTT

j_call: TRBJ2-5
clone_size: .
cdr3_length: 14
v_call: TRBV6-2/TRBV6-3
d_call: .
cdr3_aa: CASSYLGFSETQYF
cdr3_nt: TGTGCCAGCAGTTATCTAGGATTTTCAGAGACCCAGTACTTC

j_call: TRBJ2-7
clone_size: few
cdr3_length: 14
v_call: TRBV5-5
d_call: TRBD1
cdr3_aa: CASSGTVSGYEQYF
cdr3_nt: TGTGCCAGCAGCGGGACAGTGTCGGGCTACGAGCAGTACTTC

j_call: TRBJ2-6
clone_size: once
cdr3_length: 17
v_call: TRBV6-1
d_call: .
cdr3_aa: CASSEWWAGSGANVLTF
cdr3_nt: TGTGCCAGCAGTGAATGGTGGGCAGGGTCTGGGGCCAACGTCCTGACTTTC

j_call: TRBJ2-7
clone_size: many
cdr3_length: 13
v_call: TRBV29-1
d_call: TRBD1
cdr3_aa: CSGTWDSANEQYF
cdr3_nt: TGCAGCGGAACCTGGGACAGCGCCAACGAGCAGTACTTC

j_call: TRBJ2-3
clone_size: few
cdr3_length: 16
v_call: TRBV7-2
d_call: TRBD1
cdr3_aa: CASSKRTGGPSDTQYF
cdr3_nt: TGTGCCAGCAGCAAACGTACAGGGGGCCCCTCAGATACGCAGTATTTT

j_call: TRBJ2-2
clone_size: few
cdr3_length: 14
v_call: TRBV15
d_call: .
cdr3_aa: CATSRGESTGELFF
cdr3_nt: TGTGCCACCAGCAGAGGGGAGAGCACCGGGGAGCTGTTTTTT

j_call: TRBJ2-7
clone_size: .
cdr3_length: 17
v_call: TRBV20-1
d_call: TRBD2
cdr3_aa: CSARAPGLAGNSYEQYF
cdr3_nt: TGCAGTGCTAGAGCCCCGGGGCTAGCGGGAAACTCCTACGAGCAGTACTTC

j_call: TRBJ2-3
clone_size: .
cdr3_length: 15
v_call: TRBV24-1
d_call: .
cdr3_aa: CATGGLMGGTDTQYF
cdr3_nt: TGTGCCACTGGGGGACTGATGGGGGGAACAGATACGCAGTATTTT

j_call: TRBJ2-1
clone_size: .
cdr3_length: 15
v_call: TRBV6-2/TRBV6-3
d_call: TRBD1
cdr3_aa: CASKERQGTYNEQFF
cdr3_nt: TGTGCCAGCAAAGAAAGACAGGGAACCTACAATGAGCAGTTCTTC

j_call: TRBJ2-1
clone_size: few
cdr3_length: 15
v_call: TRBV20-1
d_call: TRBD2
cdr3_aa: CSARAWTSGYAEQFF
cdr3_nt: TGCAGTGCTAGAGCCTGGACTAGCGGGTATGCTGAGCAGTTCTTC

j_call: TRBJ2-1
clone_size: .
cdr3_length: 14
v_call: TRBV6-1
d_call: .
cdr3_aa: CASSVLDGGNEQFF
cdr3_nt: TGTGCCAGCAGTGTTTTGGACGGCGGGAATGAGCAGTTCTTC

j_call: TRBJ1-5
clone_size: many
cdr3_length: 17
v_call: TRBV12-3/TRBV12-4
d_call: TRBD1
cdr3_aa: CASSLAGTGFSNQPQHF
cdr3_nt: TGTGCCAGCAGTTTAGCCGGGACAGGATTTAGCAATCAGCCCCAGCATTTT

j_call: TRBJ2-5
clone_size: many
cdr3_length: 16
v_call: TRBV18
d_call: TRBD1
cdr3_aa: CASSPFTGGLQETQYF
cdr3_nt: TGTGCCAGCTCACCATTCACAGGGGGCCTTCAAGAGACCCAGTACTTC

j_call: TRBJ2-1
clone_size: .
cdr3_length: 16
v_call: TRBV9
d_call: .
cdr3_aa: CASSVGGGLRYNEQFF
cdr3_nt: TGTGCCAGCAGCGTAGGAGGAGGTCTGCGTTACAATGAGCAGTTCTTC

j_call: TRBJ2-3
clone_size: few
cdr3_length: 13
v_call: TRBV28
d_call: TRBD2
cdr3_aa: CAGSGGRRDTQYF
cdr3_nt: TGTGCCGGTAGCGGGGGGAGAAGAGATACGCAGTATTTT

j_call: TRBJ2-7
clone_size: few
cdr3_length: 14
v_call: TRBV7-2
d_call: .
cdr3_aa: CASSITNGPYEQYF
cdr3_nt: TGTGCCAGCAGCATTACCAACGGACCCTACGAGCAGTACTTC

j_call: TRBJ1-3
clone_size: .
cdr3_length: 14
v_call: TRBV7-6
d_call: .
cdr3_aa: CASSLAVTGNTIYF
cdr3_nt: TGTGCCAGCAGCTTAGCTGTGACAGGAAACACCATATATTTT

j_call: TRBJ1-1
clone_size: .
cdr3_length: 13
v_call: TRBV20-1
d_call: .
cdr3_aa: CSASPSGGTEAFF
cdr3_nt: TGCAGTGCTAGTCCCTCGGGGGGGACTGAAGCTTTCTTT

j_call: TRBJ2-3
clone_size: many
cdr3_length: 17
v_call: TRBV7-2
d_call: TRBD2
cdr3_aa: CASSPRTSGRGTDTQYF
cdr3_nt: TGTGCCAGCAGCCCCAGGACTAGCGGGAGGGGTACAGATACGCAGTATTTT

j_call: TRBJ2-1
clone_size: many
cdr3_length: 14
v_call: TRBV6-1
d_call: .
cdr3_aa: CASGPGSLGNEQFF
cdr3_nt: TGTGCCAGCGGCCCAGGGAGTTTGGGCAATGAGCAGTTCTTC

j_call: TRBJ2-7
clone_size: many
cdr3_length: 15
v_call: TRBV20-1
d_call: TRBD1
cdr3_aa: CSARGPGTGGYEQYF
cdr3_nt: TGCAGTGCTAGGGGCCCCGGGACAGGGGGATACGAGCAGTACTTC

j_call: TRBJ1-5
clone_size: many
cdr3_length: 18
v_call: TRBV20-1
d_call: TRBD1
cdr3_aa: CSARDLGRGTGSNQPQHF
cdr3_nt: TGCAGTGCTAGAGATTTAGGCAGGGGGACTGGGAGCAATCAGCCCCAGCATTTT

j_call: TRBJ2-7
clone_size: few
cdr3_length: 15
v_call: TRBV27
d_call: TRBD2
cdr3_aa: CASSTQAGGRHEQYF
cdr3_nt: TGTGCCAGCAGTACCCAAGCGGGAGGGCGGCACGAGCAGTACTTC

j_call: TRBJ2-1
clone_size: few
cdr3_length: 15
v_call: TRBV10-3
d_call: TRBD2
cdr3_aa: CAISETSGGENEQFF
cdr3_nt: TGTGCCATCAGTGAGACTAGCGGGGGGGAAAATGAGCAGTTCTTC

j_call: TRBJ2-3
clone_size: few
cdr3_length: 16
v_call: TRBV6-2/TRBV6-3
d_call: TRBD2
cdr3_aa: CASSYPGLTITDTQYF
cdr3_nt: TGTGCCAGCAGTTACCCGGGACTAACAATCACAGATACGCAGTATTTT

j_call: TRBJ2-2
clone_size: .
cdr3_length: 15
v_call: TRBV7-9
d_call: .
cdr3_aa: CASSQLRWNTGELFF
cdr3_nt: TGTGCCAGCAGCCAGCTAAGGTGGAACACCGGGGAGCTGTTTTTT

j_call: TRBJ2-1
clone_size: many
cdr3_length: 11
v_call: TRBV20-1
d_call: .
cdr3_aa: CSAETYNEQFF
cdr3_nt: TGCAGTGCTGAGACCTACAATGAGCAGTTCTTC

j_call: TRBJ2-3
clone_size: many
cdr3_length: 12
v_call: TRBV20-1
d_call: .
cdr3_aa: CSASGVGDTQYF
cdr3_nt: TGCAGTGCTAGCGGAGTCGGAGATACGCAGTATTTT

j_call: TRBJ2-3
clone_size: few
cdr3_length: 14
v_call: TRBV10-3
d_call: .
cdr3_aa: CAISTGYSTDTQYF
cdr3_nt: TGTGCCATCAGTACAGGTTACAGCACAGATACGCAGTATTTT

j_call: TRBJ2-7
clone_size: once
cdr3_length: 17
v_call: TRBV21-1
d_call: .
cdr3_aa: CASSALRGAGGNYEQYF
cdr3_nt: TGTGCCAGCAGCGCCCTAAGGGGAGCGGGAGGTAACTACGAGCAGTACTTC

j_call: TRBJ2-5
clone_size: many
cdr3_length: 16
v_call: TRBV4-2
d_call: TRBD1
cdr3_aa: CASSHPPGQGEETQYF
cdr3_nt: TGTGCCAGCAGCCATCCTCCGGGACAGGGGGAGGAGACCCAGTACTTC

j_call: TRBJ2-1
clone_size: few
cdr3_length: 12
v_call: TRBV7-2
d_call: .
cdr3_aa: CASSFMRPEQFF
cdr3_nt: TGTGCCAGCAGCTTTATGCGCCCAGAGCAGTTCTTC

j_call: TRBJ2-7
clone_size: many
cdr3_length: 13
v_call: TRBV5-1
d_call: TRBD1
cdr3_aa: CASSLDRGSEQYF
cdr3_nt: TGCGCCAGCAGCTTGGACAGGGGGTCCGAGCAGTACTTC

j_call: TRBJ2-5
clone_size: few
cdr3_length: 14
v_call: TRBV4-2
d_call: .
cdr3_aa: CASSQAQGAETQYF
cdr3_nt: TGTGCCAGCAGCCAAGCCCAGGGCGCCGAGACCCAGTACTTC

j_call: TRBJ2-2
clone_size: .
cdr3_length: 15
v_call: TRBV5-6
d_call: .
cdr3_aa: CASSQAPGFTGELFF
cdr3_nt: TGTGCCAGCAGCCAAGCGCCGGGGTTCACCGGGGAGCTGTTTTTT

j_call: TRBJ2-5
clone_size: .
cdr3_length: 15
v_call: TRBV12-3/TRBV12-4
d_call: TRBD2
cdr3_aa: CASSPGLAYQETQYF
cdr3_nt: TGTGCCAGCAGTCCTGGACTAGCGTACCAAGAGACCCAGTACTTC

j_call: TRBJ1-3
clone_size: few
cdr3_length: 19
v_call: TRBV7-3
d_call: .
cdr3_aa: CASSPLDGLREGFGNTIYF
cdr3_nt: TGTGCCAGCAGCCCCTTGGACGGACTTAGAGAAGGATTTGGAAACACCATATATTTT

j_call: TRBJ1-1
clone_size: many
cdr3_length: 14
v_call: TRBV4-3
d_call: .
cdr3_aa: CASSQQSTNTEAFF
cdr3_nt: TGCGCCAGCAGCCAGCAGAGTACGAACACTGAAGCTTTCTTT

j_call: TRBJ1-1
clone_size: many
cdr3_length: 12
v_call: TRBV20-1
d_call: .
cdr3_aa: CSATRSNTEAFF
cdr3_nt: TGCAGTGCTACCCGGTCGAACACTGAAGCTTTCTTT

j_call: TRBJ2-5
clone_size: few
cdr3_length: 12
v_call: TRBV12-3/TRBV12-4
d_call: .
cdr3_aa: CASSFGHETQYF
cdr3_nt: TGTGCCAGCAGTTTTGGGCATGAGACCCAGTACTTC

j_call: TRBJ2-1
clone_size: few
cdr3_length: 14
v_call: TRBV6-1
d_call: TRBD1
cdr3_aa: CASTQQQGRSEQFF
cdr3_nt: TGTGCCAGCACCCAACAACAGGGGCGAAGTGAGCAGTTCTTC

j_call: TRBJ1-1
clone_size: .
cdr3_length: 13
v_call: TRBV29-1
d_call: .
cdr3_aa: CSVSGRGNTEAFF
cdr3_nt: TGCAGCGTTTCAGGGAGGGGGAACACTGAAGCTTTCTTT

j_call: TRBJ2-5
clone_size: .
cdr3_length: 15
v_call: TRBV6-2/TRBV6-3
d_call: TRBD2
cdr3_aa: CASSYWTSGAETQYF
cdr3_nt: TGTGCCAGCAGTTATTGGACTAGCGGGGCAGAGACCCAGTACTTC

j_call: TRBJ1-6
clone_size: .
cdr3_length: 16
v_call: TRBV7-9
d_call: .
cdr3_aa: CASSLSRSSYNSPLHF
cdr3_nt: TGTGCCAGCAGCTTGTCGAGGTCCTCCTATAATTCACCCCTCCACTTT

j_call: TRBJ2-7
clone_size: many
cdr3_length: 14
v_call: TRBV5-1
d_call: .
cdr3_aa: CASSFFPGSYEQYF
cdr3_nt: TGCGCCAGCAGCTTTTTTCCTGGGAGCTACGAGCAGTACTTC

j_call: TRBJ2-2
clone_size: .
cdr3_length: 17
v_call: TRBV9
d_call: .
cdr3_aa: CASSAGTGPFNTGVLFF
cdr3_nt: TGTGCCAGCAGCGCCGGGACTGGGCCCTTTAACACCGGGGTGCTGTTTTTT